The present entry profiles one T cell receptor (beta chain) with its context. Its antigen is unidentified. This entry belongs to a study of T cell responses to AZD1222 COVID-19 vaccine. As for the study in general: The study pooled second doses at about 4 or about 12 weeks.

Study-wide points: Females made up more of the donors, who were largely white British, and clonal diversity may have come out too low. Mapped onto spike, vaccine-associated CD4 TCRs spanned it and were dominant at 160-218 and 743-854. Spike-specific TCR breadth and depth went up after people got two AZD1222 doses.

Here immunoSEQ multiplex PCR was the method, and the copy in TCRdb shows in-frame clones only, minus some. Of more than 150,000 clones in the sample, 94% were seen once. The sample was peripheral blood, taken on day 0 of AZD1222 vaccination. This TCR was recovered from an adult in good health.

CDR3 sequence (DNA): TGTGCCAGTAGTACTCGGGGGGCTAGCGGAGCATTAAGCTCCTACGAGCAGTACTTC. The encoded protein is CASSTRGASGALSSYEQYF. V and J are TRBV19 and TRBJ2-7, with D possibly TRBD2 on 7 matching bases. The CDR3 extends over 19 amino acids. The V gene lost 4 bases and the J gene lost 0 bases, with 25 bases spanning the gap. Per germline, CDR1 LNHDA and CDR2 SQIVND (reference sequence).